Sequencing of this TCR beta chain was carried out in a study of blood T cell repertoires in COVID-19. Study information: Donors in the United States, Italy and Spain gave samples during acute or convalescent COVID-19.

Some clones are missing from TCRdb's copy, which holds only in-frame ones; the method was immunoSEQ multiplex PCR. This sample has 300,000 or so clones, with about 83% found just once. The sequencing input was peripheral blood. This clonotype was sampled from a woman aged 45-65 years with acute or convalescent COVID-19.

CDR3 DNA: TGTGCCAGCACCCAAGCGGGACTGCGTGAGGAGACCCAGTACTTC. Protein product: CASTQAGLREETQYF. The chain is built from TRBV27 and TRBJ2-5, with 7 bases identical to TRBD2. This CDR3 spans 15 amino acids. Trimming at V came to 7 bases and at J to 5 bases, leaving 13 bases not matched to a gene. CDR1 MNHEY and CDR2 SMNVEV come from the germline V gene (reference sequence).